This T cell receptor (beta chain) was sequenced during a study of lymphopenia after photon versus proton radiotherapy. The assay was immunoSEQ multiplex PCR, and TCRdb's table has in-frame clones only and misses some. The sample has 20,000 to 30,000 clones, nearly 85% seen once. Trimming left V 4 bases short and J 4 bases short, with 14 bases between. The CDR3 is made up of 16 amino acids. The germline gives CDR1 MNHNS, CDR2 SASEGT. This clonotype was obtained from a woman in her 70s with pancreatic cancer. The specimen comprised peripheral blood, sampled from a patient treated with proton-based radiotherapy. The chain couples TRBV6-1 to TRBJ2-6, with a weak D call TRBD1 (6 bases). CDR3 in amino acids: CASSVLQGPGANVLTF. The CDR3 DNA reads as TGTGCCAGCAGTGTTCTACAGGGTCCCGGGGCCAACGTCCTGACTTTC.